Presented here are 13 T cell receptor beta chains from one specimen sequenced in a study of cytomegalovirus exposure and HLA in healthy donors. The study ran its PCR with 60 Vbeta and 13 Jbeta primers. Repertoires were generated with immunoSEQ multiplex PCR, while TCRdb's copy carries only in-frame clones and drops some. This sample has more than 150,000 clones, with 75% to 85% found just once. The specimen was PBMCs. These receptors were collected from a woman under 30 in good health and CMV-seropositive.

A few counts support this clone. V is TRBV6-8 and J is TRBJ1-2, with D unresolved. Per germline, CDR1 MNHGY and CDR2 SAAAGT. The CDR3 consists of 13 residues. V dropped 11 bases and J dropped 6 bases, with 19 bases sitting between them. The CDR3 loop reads CAHPGATTDGYTF. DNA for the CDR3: TGTGCCCACCCGGGAGCTACTACAGATGGCTACACCTTC.

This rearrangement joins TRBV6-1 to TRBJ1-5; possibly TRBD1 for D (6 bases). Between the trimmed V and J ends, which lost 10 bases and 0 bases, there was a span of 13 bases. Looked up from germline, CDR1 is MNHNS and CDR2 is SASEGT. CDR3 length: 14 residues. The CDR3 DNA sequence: TGTGCCACCCAGGGGTTTTATAGCAATCAGCCCCAGCATTTT. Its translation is CATQGFYSNQPQHF.

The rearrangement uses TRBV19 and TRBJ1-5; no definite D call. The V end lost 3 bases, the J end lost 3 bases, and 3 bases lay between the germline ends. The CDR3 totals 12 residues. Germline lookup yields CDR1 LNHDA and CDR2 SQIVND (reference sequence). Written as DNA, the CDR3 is TGTGCCAGTAGTATTATCAATCAGCCCCAGCATTTT. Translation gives CASSIINQPQHF.

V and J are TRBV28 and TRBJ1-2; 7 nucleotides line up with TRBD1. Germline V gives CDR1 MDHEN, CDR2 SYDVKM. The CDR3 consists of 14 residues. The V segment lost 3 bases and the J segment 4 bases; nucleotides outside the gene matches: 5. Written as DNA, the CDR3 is TGTGCCAGCAGTTTGGAGGGACAGCTCTATGGCTACACCTTC. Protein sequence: CASSLEGQLYGYTF.

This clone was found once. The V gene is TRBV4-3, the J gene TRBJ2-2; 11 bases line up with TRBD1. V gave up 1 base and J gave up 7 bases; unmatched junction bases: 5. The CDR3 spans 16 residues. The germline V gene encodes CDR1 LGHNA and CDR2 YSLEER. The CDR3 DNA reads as TGCGCCAGCAGCCAAGGGACAGGGGGCTTTAGCGGGGAGCTGTTTTTT. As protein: CASSQGTGGFSGELFF.

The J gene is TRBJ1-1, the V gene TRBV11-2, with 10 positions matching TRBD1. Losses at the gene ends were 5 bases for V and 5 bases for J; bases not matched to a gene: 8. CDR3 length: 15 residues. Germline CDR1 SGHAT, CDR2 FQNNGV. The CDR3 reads CASSPSPGQGTEAFF. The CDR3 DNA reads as TGTGCCAGCAGCCCCTCCCCGGGACAGGGGACTGAAGCTTTCTTT.

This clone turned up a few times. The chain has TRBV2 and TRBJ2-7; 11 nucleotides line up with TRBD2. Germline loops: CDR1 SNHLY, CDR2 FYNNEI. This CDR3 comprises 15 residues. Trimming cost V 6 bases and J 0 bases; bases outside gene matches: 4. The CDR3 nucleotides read TGTGCCAGCAGCATCCTAGCGGGGGGCTCCTACGAGCAGTACTTC. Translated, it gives CASSILAGGSYEQYF.

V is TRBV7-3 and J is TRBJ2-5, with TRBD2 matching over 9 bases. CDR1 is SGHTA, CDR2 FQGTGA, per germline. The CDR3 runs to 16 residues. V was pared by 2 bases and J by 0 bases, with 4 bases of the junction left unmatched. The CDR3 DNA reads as TGTGCCAGCAGCTTAGGGCTAGCGGGGTACCAAGAGACCCAGTACTTC. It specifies CASSLGLAGYQETQYF.

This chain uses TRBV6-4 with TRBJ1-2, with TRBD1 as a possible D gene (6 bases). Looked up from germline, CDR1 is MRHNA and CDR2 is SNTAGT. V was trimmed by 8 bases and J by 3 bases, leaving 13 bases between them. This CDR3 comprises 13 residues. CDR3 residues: CASSNAGDYGYTF. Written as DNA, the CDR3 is TGTGCCAGCTCCAACGCAGGGGACTATGGCTACACCTTC.

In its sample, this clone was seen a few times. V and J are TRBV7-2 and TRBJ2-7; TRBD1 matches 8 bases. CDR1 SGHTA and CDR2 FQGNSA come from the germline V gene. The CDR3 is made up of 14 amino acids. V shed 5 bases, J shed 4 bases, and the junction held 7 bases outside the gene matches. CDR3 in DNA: TGTGCCAGCAGCCCGCCGGACAGGGTTTACGAGCAGTACGTC. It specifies CASSPPDRVYEQYV.

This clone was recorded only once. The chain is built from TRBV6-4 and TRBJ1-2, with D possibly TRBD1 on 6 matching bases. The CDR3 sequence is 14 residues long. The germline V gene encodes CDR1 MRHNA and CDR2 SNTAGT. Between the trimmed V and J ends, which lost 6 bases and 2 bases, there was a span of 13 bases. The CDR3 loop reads CASSPTGSNYGYTF. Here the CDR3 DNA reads TGTGCCAGCAGCCCGACAGGATCCAACTATGGCTACACCTTC.

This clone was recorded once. DNA for the CDR3: TGTGCCTGGAGTGTACTCGGGGGGTACGAGCAGTACTTC. Translation gives CAWSVLGGYEQYF. The chain uses TRBV30 and TRBJ2-7, with TRBD2 matching 7 bases. CDR1 and CDR2 from the germline V gene are GTSNPN and SVGIG (reference sequence). The CDR3 runs 13 residues. V was pared by 0 bases and J by 4 bases, with 3 bases of the junction left unmatched.

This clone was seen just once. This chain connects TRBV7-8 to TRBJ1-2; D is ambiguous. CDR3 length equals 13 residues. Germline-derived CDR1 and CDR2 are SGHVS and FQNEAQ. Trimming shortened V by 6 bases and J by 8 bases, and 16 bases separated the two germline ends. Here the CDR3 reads CASRSAYTGGYTF. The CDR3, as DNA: TGTGCCAGCAGGTCGGCGTACACCGGGGGCTACACCTTC.